Listed below are T cell receptor beta chains from one sample, sequenced in a study of cytomegalovirus exposure and HLA in healthy donors. Generated by immunoSEQ multiplex PCR, the TCRdb table keeps only in-frame clones and is missing some. The sample holds tens of thousands of clones, about 70% seen once. Sequenced material: PBMCs. The origin of the receptors is a woman in her 30s in good health and CMV-seropositive. CDR3s include the opening cysteine and the closing phenylalanine or tryptophan. A D gene is named only where the DNA matches it firmly. Rows may omit the clone size; those that give it use once, few, many or a size class.

d_call	clone_size	v_call	j_call	cdr3_length	cdr3_nt	cdr3_aa
TRBD1	-	TRBV6-6	TRBJ2-2	15	TGTGCCAGCTCGCATCGGACAGGGCCCACCGGGGAGCTGTTTTTT	CASSHRTGPTGELFF
-	-	TRBV21-1	TRBJ1-5	14	TGTGCCAGCAGCAAACGCAGTAAAAATCAGCCCCAGCATTTT	CASSKRSKNQPQHF
TRBD1	-	TRBV10-3	TRBJ1-1	15	TGTGCCATCAGTCAGCGGGACAGGGGCCCCACTGAAGCTTTCTTT	CAISQRDRGPTEAFF
-	-	TRBV29-1	TRBJ1-4	14	TGCAGCGTTGAAGTGGGGGCGGCTAATGAAAAACTGTTTTTT	CSVEVGAANEKLFF
TRBD2	-	TRBV5-4	TRBJ2-7	15	TGTGCCAGCAGCTGGGGACTAGCGCCGTCCTACGAGCAGTACTTC	CASSWGLAPSYEQYF
TRBD2	-	TRBV6-5	TRBJ2-5	14	TGTGCCAGCAGTTCTTCTAGGGGAGGGGAGACCCAGTACTTC	CASSSSRGGETQYF
TRBD2	-	TRBV11-2	TRBJ2-3	14	TGTGCCAGCAGCCATAGCGGGTGGGAAAGGACGCAGTATTTT	CASSHSGWERTQYF
-	once	TRBV6-1	TRBJ2-5	15	TGTGCCAGCAGCCGAAAGGCGGGATTCCAAGAGACCCAGTACTTC	CASSRKAGFQETQYF
TRBD1	-	TRBV9	TRBJ1-2	19	TGTGCCAGCAGCCCCATCGTTTGGCGGACAGGGGGCTTCGGATATGGCTACACCTTC	CASSPIVWRTGGFGYGYTF
-	once	TRBV28	TRBJ1-1	12	TGTGCCAGCAGCACAGGGCCCACTGAAGCTTTCTTT	CASSTGPTEAFF
-	-	TRBV29-1	TRBJ2-7	13	TGCAGCGTTGAAGGTAAGGGAGGATACGAGCAGTACTTC	CSVEGKGGYEQYF
-	-	TRBV2	TRBJ1-3	14	TGTGCCAGCAGCCTACAGGGTTCTGGAAACACCATATATTTT	CASSLQGSGNTIYF
-	-	TRBV28	TRBJ1-1	14	TGTGCCAGCAGTCCATACACAGCTTTCACTGAAGCTTTCTTT	CASSPYTAFTEAFF
TRBD1	-	TRBV18	TRBJ2-5	15	TGTGCCAGCTCACAGGGACAGGGGGCTGGAGAGACCCAGTACTTC	CASSQGQGAGETQYF
TRBD1	few	TRBV5-1	TRBJ2-3	14	TGCGCCAGCAGCAGACAGGGGGGCACAGATACGCAGTATTTT	CASSRQGGTDTQYF
-	-	TRBV6-1	TRBJ1-1	13	TGTGCCAGCAGGTTAACAGGGAAGGCTGAAGCTTTCTTT	CASRLTGKAEAFF
-	-	TRBV7-9	TRBJ1-2	13	TGTGCCAGCAGCTTCAGGGTATCCTATGGCTACACCTTC	CASSFRVSYGYTF
-	-	TRBV30	TRBJ1-5	15	TGTGCCTGGAGCCTGGGACTCCGTAGCAATCAGCCCCAGCATTTT	CAWSLGLRSNQPQHF
-	-	TRBV7-2	TRBJ1-1	15	TGTGCCAGCAGACCCCCCACCGACAGGAACACTGAAGCTTTCTTT	CASRPPTDRNTEAFF
-	-	TRBV4-2	TRBJ1-4	19	TGTGCCAGCAGCCAGGGTTGGGTTTTTGTGAACGCGGCTAATGAAAAACTGTTTTTT	CASSQGWVFVNAANEKLFF
TRBD1	-	TRBV29-1	TRBJ2-3	14	TGCAGCGTGGGGGTCGCAGGGGGCGTAGATACGCAGTATTTT	CSVGVAGGVDTQYF
-	-	TRBV7-2	TRBJ2-3	11	TGTGCCAGCAGCTCAACAGATACGCAGTATTTT	CASSSTDTQYF
-	-	TRBV7-3	TRBJ2-2	13	TGTGCCAGCAGCTCAGACAGCGCAGGGGAGCTGTTTTTT	CASSSDSAGELFF
-	-	TRBV5-1	TRBJ1-2	13	TGCGCCAGCAGCTTGGCCGGAACAGATGGCTACACCTTC	CASSLAGTDGYTF
-	-	TRBV30	TRBJ2-7	12	TGTGCCTGGGAAGGGCTAGCAAGGGAGCAGTACTTC	CAWEGLAREQYF
TRBD1	-	TRBV7-8	TRBJ1-1	13	TGTGCCAGCAGCGTAGACAGGGGCTCTGAAGCTTTCTTT	CASSVDRGSEAFF
TRBD2	-	TRBV2	TRBJ2-1	17	TGTGCCAGCAAAAGGGAGGGAGGGCGGAGCTCCTACAATGAGCAGTTCTTC	CASKREGGRSSYNEQFF
-	-	TRBV6-1	TRBJ1-5	12	TGTGCCAGCGGCCAAATTGATCAGCCCCAGCATTTT	CASGQIDQPQHF
-	-	TRBV20-1	TRBJ2-5	11	TGCAGTGCTAGCCTGGGCGTTACCCAGTACTTC	CSASLGVTQYF
TRBD1	-	TRBV6-1	TRBJ2-3	15	TGTGCCAGCAGTCTCCGGGACAGGGGCACAGATACGCAGTATTTT	CASSLRDRGTDTQYF
-	-	TRBV2	TRBJ1-2	13	TGTGCCAGCACACAGACAGCTAACTATGGCTACACCTTC	CASTQTANYGYTF
TRBD2	-	TRBV4-2	TRBJ2-5	16	TGTGCCAGCAGCCAAGTATCGTTTAGCGGGGAAGAGACCCAGTACTTC	CASSQVSFSGEETQYF
TRBD2	once	TRBV29-1	TRBJ2-3	15	TGCAGCCTGCGGACTAGCGGGAGGAAGACAGATACGCAGTATTTT	CSLRTSGRKTDTQYF
-	once	TRBV11-2	TRBJ1-3	17	TGTGCCAGCAGCTCGCTAGTAAAGAGACAGGCTGGAAACACCATATATTTT	CASSSLVKRQAGNTIYF
TRBD2	-	TRBV9	TRBJ2-2	15	TGTGCCAGCAGCGTAGGGTCTAGCGGGAGGGCCGGACTGTTTTTT	CASSVGSSGRAGLFF
-	-	TRBV6-1	TRBJ2-5	11	TGTGCCAGCAGTGCGGGGGAGACCCAGTACTTC	CASSAGETQYF